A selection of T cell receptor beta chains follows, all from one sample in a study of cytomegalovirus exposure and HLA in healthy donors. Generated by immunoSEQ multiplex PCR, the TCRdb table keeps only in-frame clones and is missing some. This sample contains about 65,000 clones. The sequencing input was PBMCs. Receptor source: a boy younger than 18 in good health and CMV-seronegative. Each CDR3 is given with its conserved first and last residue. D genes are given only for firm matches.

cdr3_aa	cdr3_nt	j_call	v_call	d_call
CASSYIRGGDTQYF	TGTGCCAGCAGTTACATCCGGGGGGGAGATACGCAGTATTTT	TRBJ2-3	TRBV6-5	TRBD2
CASSQGQQETQYF	TGTGCCAGCAGCCAGGGACAGCAAGAGACCCAGTACTTC	TRBJ2-5	TRBV7-6	TRBD1
CASSLGSGYLSGYTF	TGTGCCAGCAGCTTAGGATCAGGTTACCTCTCCGGCTACACCTTC	TRBJ1-2	TRBV13	.
CASGEGVLLAIGTDTQYF	TGTGCCAGCGGGGAGGGGGTCCTACTAGCAATCGGCACAGATACGCAGTATTTT	TRBJ2-3	TRBV9	.
CASSYSAGGVTEAFF	TGTGCCAGCAGTTACTCTGCGGGGGGCGTCACTGAAGCTTTCTTT	TRBJ1-1	TRBV6-5	.
CASSVGWESNQPQHF	TGTGCCAGCAGCGTCGGGTGGGAGAGCAATCAGCCCCAGCATTTT	TRBJ1-5	TRBV9	.
CASSLETGRSPLHF	TGTGCCAGCAGCTTAGAGACAGGGCGGTCACCCCTCCACTTT	TRBJ1-6	TRBV7-2	TRBD1
CASSLSYRDTTLSSGNTIYF	TGTGCCAGCTCACTGTCCTATCGGGACACTACGCTTAGCTCTGGAAACACCATATATTTT	TRBJ1-3	TRBV18	.
CASSVAGGILYNEQFF	TGTGCCAGCAGCGTAGCTGGCGGGATCCTATACAATGAGCAGTTCTTC	TRBJ2-1	TRBV9	.
CASSPPWGQLPNTEAFF	TGTGCCAGCTCACCACCTTGGGGACAACTGCCGAACACTGAAGCTTTCTTT	TRBJ1-1	TRBV18	.
CASSPQGANTDTQYF	TGTGCCAGCAGTCCCCAGGGGGCTAACACAGATACGCAGTATTTT	TRBJ2-3	TRBV25-1	TRBD1
CASSSPTHSNQPQHF	TGTGCCAGCAGCTCGCCGACACATAGCAATCAGCCCCAGCATTTT	TRBJ1-5	TRBV7-2	.
CASSKGRANEKLFF	TGTGCCAGTAGTAAGGGGCGAGCTAATGAAAAACTGTTTTTT	TRBJ1-4	TRBV19	.
CASSVTSSNTGELFF	TGTGCCAGCAGCGTAACTAGCTCGAACACCGGGGAGCTGTTTTTT	TRBJ2-2	TRBV9	.
CASGPGVSRNTIYF	TGTGCCAGTGGCCCGGGAGTCTCGAGAAACACCATATATTTT	TRBJ1-3	TRBV19	.
CASSSIRGDTEAFF	TGTGCCAGCAGCTCAATCAGGGGAGACACTGAAGCTTTCTTT	TRBJ1-1	TRBV27	.
CASSLGGSTEAFF	TGTGCCAGTAGTTTGGGGGGTTCCACTGAAGCTTTCTTT	TRBJ1-1	TRBV19	.
CSVQGSGANVLTF	TGCAGCGTCCAGGGCTCTGGGGCCAACGTCCTGACTTTC	TRBJ2-6	TRBV29-1	.
CASSPDKIYTF	TGCGCCAGCAGCCCGGACAAGATCTACACCTTC	TRBJ1-2	TRBV5-1	.
CAWSSLAGVETQYF	TGTGCCTGGTCTTCACTAGCGGGAGTAGAGACCCAGTACTTC	TRBJ2-5	TRBV30	TRBD2
CASSSMNTEAFF	TGTGCCAGCAGCTCCATGAACACTGAAGCTTTCTTT	TRBJ1-1	TRBV5-4	.
CASSLTENQPQHF	TGTGCCAGCAGCTTGACAGAGAATCAGCCCCAGCATTTT	TRBJ1-5	TRBV9	.
CASSTLLDKNIQYF	TGTGCCAGTAGCACACTACTCGACAAAAACATTCAGTACTTC	TRBJ2-4	TRBV19	.
CASSLGGTGSKNTEAFF	TGTGCCAGCAGCCTAGGCGGGACAGGGAGTAAGAACACTGAAGCTTTCTTT	TRBJ1-1	TRBV7-9	TRBD1
CASSYHPNSNQPQHF	TGTGCCAGCAGTTACCACCCTAATAGCAATCAGCCCCAGCATTTT	TRBJ1-5	TRBV6-5	.
CASPRRQGESYGYTF	TGCGCCAGCCCAAGAAGACAGGGGGAATCCTATGGCTACACCTTC	TRBJ1-2	TRBV4-3	TRBD1
CASSDPLAGGGDEQYF	TGTGCCAGCAGTGATCCACTAGCGGGAGGGGGAGACGAGCAGTACTTC	TRBJ2-7	TRBV6-1	TRBD2
CASRSGGGWELFF	TGTGCCAGCAGAAGCGGGGGGGGGTGGGAACTGTTTTTT	TRBJ1-4	TRBV6-5	.
CASSTTGGNYGYTF	TGTGCCAGTAGTACGACAGGGGGAAACTATGGCTACACCTTC	TRBJ1-2	TRBV19	TRBD1
CASSEDGGYGYTF	TGTGCCAGCAGTGAGGACGGAGGCTATGGCTACACCTTC	TRBJ1-2	TRBV6-1	.
CASSATGVETQYF	TGTGCCAGCAGCGCTACAGGGGTGGAGACCCAGTACTTC	TRBJ2-5	TRBV9	TRBD1
CASSYPRQAHSEQFF	TGTGCCAGCAGTTACCCGCGCCAGGCCCACTCTGAGCAGTTCTTC	TRBJ2-1	TRBV6-6	.
CASSIRLAGTTDTQYF	TGTGCCAGCAGCATCCGACTAGCGGGGACCACAGATACGCAGTATTTT	TRBJ2-3	TRBV11-3	TRBD2
CASSASLWTGFLRRNQPQHF	TGTGCCAGCAGTGCAAGCCTCTGGACAGGCTTTCTACGAAGGAATCAGCCCCAGCATTTT	TRBJ1-5	TRBV6-1	TRBD1
CASSDPGFLWYF	TGTGCCAGCAGCGATCCGGGTTTCCTGTGGTACTTC	TRBJ2-7	TRBV27	.
CASSVVSGSTYGYTF	TGTGCCAGCAGCGTAGTATCCGGGAGCACCTATGGCTACACCTTC	TRBJ1-2	TRBV9	.
CASSFRGLVQETQYF	TGTGCCAGCAGCTTTAGGGGACTCGTCCAAGAGACCCAGTACTTC	TRBJ2-5	TRBV7-2	.
CASSEARGTEAFF	TGTGCCAGCAGTGAAGCCCGGGGGACTGAAGCTTTCTTT	TRBJ1-1	TRBV25-1	.
CASSEVQGNTEAFF	TGTGCCAGCAGTGAAGTGCAGGGGAACACTGAAGCTTTCTTT	TRBJ1-1	TRBV6-5	.
CAWTWTGSTDTQYF	TGTGCCTGGACTTGGACAGGGAGCACAGATACGCAGTATTTT	TRBJ2-3	TRBV30	TRBD1
CASSDLYNSPLHF	TGTGCCAGCAGTGACCTTTATAATTCACCCCTCCACTTT	TRBJ1-6	TRBV2	.
CASSLGTSGGSNEQFF	TGTGCCAGCAGCTTAGGGACTAGCGGGGGAAGTAATGAGCAGTTCTTC	TRBJ2-1	TRBV5-4	TRBD2
CASSSSPGTRFQETQYF	TGTGCCAGCAGCTCCTCCCCCGGGACAAGGTTCCAAGAGACCCAGTACTTC	TRBJ2-5	TRBV7-9	.
CASSLGAGLNTEAFF	TGTGCCAGCAGTTTAGGGGCCGGGTTGAACACTGAAGCTTTCTTT	TRBJ1-1	TRBV27	.
CASSLRTGKSSPLHF	TGTGCCAGCAGCTTGCGGACAGGGAAGAGTTCACCCCTCCACTTT	TRBJ1-6	TRBV5-4	TRBD1
CASSLARGQEETQYF	TGTGCCAGCAGCTTAGCAAGGGGGCAAGAAGAGACCCAGTACTTC	TRBJ2-5	TRBV7-9	TRBD1
CASSRTGDTYEQYF	TGTGCCAGCTCACGAACAGGGGATACCTACGAGCAGTACTTC	TRBJ2-7	TRBV18	TRBD1
CASSYWDRSYEQYF	TGTGCCAGCAGTTATTGGGACAGATCCTACGAGCAGTACTTC	TRBJ2-7	TRBV6-5	TRBD1
CAWKTGTNEKLFF	TGTGCCTGGAAAACAGGGACGAATGAAAAACTGTTTTTT	TRBJ1-4	TRBV30	.